What follows are 23 T cell receptor beta chains derived from one specimen sequenced in a study of cytomegalovirus exposure and HLA in healthy donors. With 60 Vbeta and 13 Jbeta primers, the PCR was carried out. Some clones are missing from TCRdb's copy, which holds only in-frame ones; the method was immunoSEQ multiplex PCR. Of about 150,000 clones in the sample, 70% to 90% were seen once. The sequenced sample was PBMCs. These receptors all stem from a girl between 10 and 17 years old in good health and CMV-seropositive.

The gene calls are TRBV10-3 and TRBJ2-2; D is possibly TRBD1 (5 bases). The germline V gene encodes CDR1 ENHRY and CDR2 SYGVKD. Trimming took 0 bases from V and 6 from J, leaving 14 bases between them. The CDR3 length is 16 residues. CDR3 sequence reads: CAISESGDSASGELFF. DNA for the CDR3: TGTGCCATCAGTGAGTCTGGCGACAGCGCATCCGGGGAGCTGTTTTTT.

The gene calls are TRBV19 and TRBJ2-1, with TRBD1 identical over 7 bases. Trimming at V came to 7 bases and at J to 6 bases, leaving 6 bases not matched to a gene. There are 13 residues in the CDR3. The V gene's germline CDR1 is LNHDA and CDR2 SQIVND (reference sequence). CDR3 DNA: TGTGCCAGTACCAAGGCAGGGGGCAATGAGCAGTTCTTC. Its protein product is CASTKAGGNEQFF.

The chain is built from TRBV10-3 and TRBJ1-2; TRBD1 is a possible D gene (6 bases). V was clipped by 3 bases and J by 4 bases, with 12 bases between them. The germline gives CDR1 ENHRY, CDR2 SYGVKD. This CDR3 comprises 14 residues. For the CDR3, the DNA is TGTGCCATCAGTGAACAGGGTTTAATCTATGGCTACACCTTC. Translated, it gives CAISEQGLIYGYTF.

The chain joins TRBV5-1 to TRBJ1-3; 7 positions match TRBD1. V was pared by 0 bases and J by 1 base, with 1 base of the junction left unmatched. Germline CDR1 is SGHRS and CDR2 is YFSETQ. The CDR3 extends over 15 amino acids. DNA for the CDR3: TGCGCCAGCAGCTTGGCACAGGGGTCTGGAAACACCATATATTTT. This encodes CASSLAQGSGNTIYF.

CDR3 amino acids: CASSPRGAGGELFF. The DNA for the CDR3 is TGTGCCAGCAGCCCACGGGGGGCTGGCGGGGAGCTGTTTTTT. The chain has TRBV5-4 and TRBJ2-2; weak D call: TRBD2 (7 bases). The CDR3 consists of 14 residues. The germline V gene encodes CDR1 SGHNT and CDR2 YYREEE (reference sequence). With 4 bases removed from V and 7 bases from J, the gap between germline ends came to 14 bases.

The V call is TRBV5-6, the J call TRBJ1-4; D ambiguous. CDR1 and CDR2 from the germline V gene are SGHDT and YYEEEE. V lost 1 base to trimming and J lost 3 bases, with 13 bases between them. The CDR3 runs 16 residues. This CDR3 is CASSLTGFYANEKLFF. CDR3 bases: TGTGCCAGCAGCTTGACCGGGTTCTATGCTAATGAAAAACTGTTTTTT.

V gene TRBV9 combines with J gene TRBJ1-4, with D possibly matching TRBD1 (6 bases). Trimming pared 2 bases from V and 8 bases from J, leaving 13 bases between. CDR3 length: 14 amino acids. In germline, CDR1 is SGDLS, CDR2 YYNGEE. In DNA form, the CDR3 reads TGTGCCAGCAGCGTCGTGGACAGAGGGGAAAAACTGTTTTTT. Its protein product is CASSVVDRGEKLFF.

The J gene is TRBJ2-7, the V gene TRBV29-1; maybe TRBD1 (6 bases). Germline V gives CDR1 SQVTM, CDR2 ANQGSEA. CDR3 size: 15 residues. Trimming left V 0 bases short and J 7 bases short, with 19 bases between. DNA of the CDR3: TGCAGCGTTGAAGATGTATTCGCGACCGGGACAGAGCAGTACTTC. It specifies CSVEDVFATGTEQYF.

This chain connects TRBV19 to TRBJ1-1; tentative D call: TRBD1 (5 bases). This CDR3 contains 16 residues. Germline V lookup: CDR1 LNHDA, CDR2 SQIVND (reference sequence). With 8 bases removed from V and 3 bases from J, the gap between germline ends came to 22 bases. DNA for the CDR3: TGTGCCAGTTCCCTTAGGGGCGGGGAAGAGGACACTGAAGCTTTCTTT. It is translated as CASSLRGGEEDTEAFF.

This chain joins TRBV14 and TRBJ2-7; tentatively, D is TRBD2 (6 bases). Germline CDR1 SGHDN, CDR2 FVKESK. The CDR3 is 14 residues long. V was cut by 1 base and J by 5 bases, with 12 bases left in between. The CDR3 here is CASSQVSGEDEQYF. The CDR3 coding sequence is TGTGCCAGCAGCCAAGTATCGGGGGAGGACGAGCAGTACTTC.

This clone was counted between two and nine times. In nucleotides, the CDR3 is TGTGCCAGCAGTTTAACGCGGGGAGGCTCCCGGACCCAGTACTTC. Translated: CASSLTRGGSRTQYF. This chain joins TRBV27 and TRBJ2-5, with a weak D call TRBD2 (6 bases). The CDR3 has 15 amino acids. V shed 2 bases and J shed 7 bases, with 17 bases lying between them. CDR1 is MNHEY, CDR2 SMNVEV, per germline (reference sequence).

This rearrangement joins TRBV19 to TRBJ1-1; possible D gene TRBD1, 5 bases. In germline, CDR1 is LNHDA, CDR2 SQIVND (reference sequence). The CDR3 length is 13 residues. Between the trimmed V and J ends, which lost 8 bases and 10 bases, there was a span of 20 bases. CDR3 coding DNA: TGTGCCAGTGTCCCCCAGGGAATCGGTGGAGCTTTCTTT. Translating it yields CASVPQGIGGAFF.

The chain has TRBV5-1 and TRBJ1-1; D remains ambiguous. Trimming took 1 base from V and 2 from J, leaving 9 bases between them. Germline values: CDR1 SGHRS, CDR2 YFSETQ. The CDR3 length is 14 residues. Written as DNA, the CDR3 is TGCGCCAGCAGCTTGAATGTGCTAAACACTGAAGCTTTCTTT. Protein sequence: CASSLNVLNTEAFF. Supplemented by reference TRBV5-1 and TRBJ1-1, the full variable domain reads KAGVTQTPRYLIKTRGQQVTLSCSPISGHRSVSWYQQTPGQGLQFLFEYFSETQRNKGNFPGRFSGRQFSNSRSEMNVSTLELGDSALYLCASSLNVLNTEAFFGQGTRLTVV.

This chain joins TRBV6-1 and TRBJ1-1, with 10 bases identical to TRBD1. Germline trimming cut 1 base from V and 8 bases from J; bases unmatched to any gene: 7. The length of the CDR3 is 15 residues. Germline CDR1 reads MNHNS; CDR2 reads SASEGT. In DNA, the CDR3 is TGTGCCAGCAGTGAAGGGACAGGGGGGTATTCGGAAGCTTTCTTT. This encodes CASSEGTGGYSEAFF.

The V and J genes are TRBV6-1 and TRBJ1-1; 11 positions match TRBD1. This CDR3 contains 15 residues. Trimming at V came to 6 bases and at J to 2 bases, leaving 5 bases not matched to a gene. CDR1 is MNHNS and CDR2 is SASEGT in the germline V gene. The CDR3 reads CASRTDRGRNTEAFF. DNA of the CDR3: TGTGCCAGCAGGACGGACAGGGGGCGTAACACTGAAGCTTTCTTT.

The genes are TRBV7-9 and TRBJ2-7, with a weak D call TRBD1 (6 bases). Germline assignment: CDR1 SEHNR and CDR2 FQNEAQ (reference sequence). The CDR3 loop spans 14 amino acids. Between the trimmed V and J ends, which lost 5 bases and 4 bases, there was a span of 15 bases. The CDR3 coding sequence is TGTGCCAGCAGCCAAGAGGACAGCCGTTACGAGCAGTACTTC. It codes for CASSQEDSRYEQYF. The full variable domain, rest sourced from reference TRBV7-9 and TRBJ2-7, is DTGVSQNPRHKITKRGQNVTFRCDPISEHNRLYWYRQTLGQGPEFLTYFQNEAQLEKSRLLSDRFSAERPKGSFSTLEIQRTEQGDSAMYLCASSQEDSRYEQYFGPGTRLTVT.

This chain's CDR3 is CASSLRGTSYNEQFF. CDR3 nucleotides: TGTGCCAGCAGCCTGCGGGGGACCTCCTACAATGAGCAGTTCTTC. The chain combines TRBV5-4 with TRBJ2-1, with 7 bases fitting TRBD2. CDR3 length: 15 amino acids. After removal of 4 bases from V and 0 bases from J, the junction contained 4 bases not matched to a gene. Per germline, CDR1 SGHNT and CDR2 YYREEE (reference sequence).

This sequence joins TRBV5-4 and TRBJ2-2; tentatively, D is TRBD2 (5 bases). Germline V lookup: CDR1 SGHNT, CDR2 YYREEE (reference sequence). CDR3 length: 16 amino acids. V dropped 1 base and J dropped 0 bases, with 10 bases sitting between them. The DNA for the CDR3 is TGTGCCAGCAGCTTGTTAACGGGGACGAACACCGGGGAGCTGTTTTTT. Amino acid sequence: CASSLLTGTNTGELFF.

The V call is TRBV9, the J call TRBJ2-4; D may be TRBD2 (6 bases). V was cut by 0 bases and J by 7 bases, with 11 bases left in between. Looked up from germline, CDR1 is SGDLS and CDR2 is YYNGEE. The CDR3 is 14 residues long. DNA for the CDR3: TGTGCCAGCAGCGTAGGGTTCGGGACTAACATTCAGTACTTC. Translation gives CASSVGFGTNIQYF.

This chain joins TRBV10-1 and TRBJ1-6; maybe TRBD1 (6 bases). Per the germline V gene, CDR1 is WNHNN and CDR2 is SYGVQD (reference sequence). CDR3 length: 14 amino acids. The ends were cut back, 11 bases at V and 8 bases at J, with 19 bases in the middle. The CDR3 sequence: CAFRKAQGDSPLHF. The CDR3 DNA is TGCGCCTTTAGAAAGGCACAGGGAGATTCACCCCTCCACTTT.

The V gene is TRBV7-9, the J gene TRBJ2-3, with 7 bases matching TRBD1. This CDR3 spans 12 amino acids. J was trimmed by 6 bases and V by 4 bases; bases with no gene match: 1. The germline CDR1 and CDR2 sequences are SEHNR and FQNEAQ (reference sequence). The DNA for the CDR3 is TGTGCCAGCAGCTCCAGGGGGGATACGCAGTATTTT. This translates into CASSSRGDTQYF.

CDR3 coding DNA: TGCGCCAGCAGTGATCCGGGATTAGAGGAAAAACTGTTTTTT. Translation: CASSDPGLEEKLFF. The rearrangement uses TRBV10-1 and TRBJ1-4; unclear D gene. V gave up 3 bases and J gave up 8 bases, with 13 bases separating them. The germline V gene has CDR1 WNHNN and CDR2 SYGVQD (reference sequence). The length of the CDR3 is 14 residues.

This sequence joins TRBV10-2 and TRBJ1-1; tentatively, D is TRBD1 (5 bases). Germline V gene data show CDR1 as WSHSY and CDR2 as SAAADI. The CDR3 totals 13 residues. Between the trimmed V and J ends, which lost 6 bases and 1 base, there was a span of 9 bases. This CDR3 reads CASRPGQNTEAFF. CDR3 nucleotide sequence: TGCGCCAGCAGACCAGGACAGAACACTGAAGCTTTCTTT.